The 27 T cell receptor beta chains listed next were all sequenced from one sample in a study of shared clonotypes between healthy human individuals. Measured with immunoSEQ multiplex PCR; TCRdb has only the in-frame clones, and not every one. Of approximately 2,000,000 clones in the sample, roughly 92% were seen once. Sequencing was performed on naive CD4+ T cells from PBMCs. Subset described: CD45RA+ positively selected. The receptors shown here come from a man aged 18 to 29 in good health. Some clones in this sample may be carry-over from other donors' samples.

Note on this clone: Other nucleotide sequences in the sample specify the same CDR3. The DNA of the CDR3 is TGTGCCAGCAGCTTAACCAGGGAAGGCGGCTACACCTTC. This gives the protein CASSLTREGGYTF. This chain joins TRBV7-3 and TRBJ1-2; D perhaps matches TRBD1 (5 bases). Trimming pared 0 bases from V and 8 bases from J, leaving 10 bases between. Germline V gene lookup returns CDR1 SGHTA and CDR2 FQGTGA. The CDR3 loop spans 13 amino acids. The whole variable domain, filled in from reference TRBV7-3 and TRBJ1-2, reads GAGVSQTPSNKVTEKGKYVELRCDPISGHTALYWYRQSLGQGPEFLIYFQGTGAADDSGLPNDRFFAVRPEGSVSTLKIQRTERGDSAVYLCASSLTREGGYTFGSGTRLTVV.

The CDR3 DNA sequence: TGTGCCAGCGGCGCGGCAGGGCTTGGGGCCAACGTCCTGACTTTC. It codes for CASGAAGLGANVLTF. J is TRBJ2-6 and V is TRBV4-2; perhaps TRBD1 as D (5 bases). V lost 8 bases and J 3 bases, leaving 14 bases between the germline ends. The germline V gene encodes CDR1 LGHNA and CDR2 YNFKEQ. This CDR3 is built from 15 residues.

V is TRBV7-3 and J is TRBJ1-1; TRBD1 aligns across 7 bases. The V gene end was trimmed by 10 bases and the J gene end by 1 base; junction bases not matched to a gene: 3. Per the germline V gene, CDR1 is SGHTA and CDR2 is FQGTGA. The CDR3 is 12 amino acids. The CDR3 reads CANRQGNTEAFF. The CDR3 DNA is TGTGCCAACCGACAGGGGAACACTGAAGCTTTCTTT.

The CDR3 sequence: CASSYYRIMNTEAFF. CDR3 coding DNA: TGTGCCAGCAGTTACTATCGGATAATGAACACTGAAGCTTTCTTT. The V call is TRBV6-5, the J call TRBJ1-1; D gene unclear. V was shortened by 1 base and J by 0 bases, with 9 bases between the two germline ends. CDR3 length equals 15 residues. From germline, CDR1 is MNHEY and CDR2 SVGAGI.

The table lists this clone with a count of one. The same CDR3 can be traced to other DNA sequences in this sample. The CDR3 sequence: CASSGTSGSNEQFF. The CDR3 DNA follows: TGTGCCAGCAGCGGGACTAGCGGGAGCAATGAGCAGTTCTTC. The chain employs TRBV2 and TRBJ2-1; TRBD2 matches at 14 bases. CDR1 is SNHLY, CDR2 FYNNEI, per germline. CDR3 length: 14 amino acids. V dropped 6 bases and J dropped 6; count of bases not matched to a gene: 1.

V and J are TRBV7-3 and TRBJ2-5; tentative D call: TRBD1 (6 bases). V dropped 5 bases and J dropped 6 bases, with 13 bases sitting between them. Germline CDR1 SGHTA, CDR2 FQGTGA. CDR3 size: 13 residues. The CDR3 spells CASSAGGAKTQYF. In DNA, the CDR3 is TGTGCCAGCAGCGCTGGGGGCGCAAAGACCCAGTACTTC.

Here the CDR3 reads CASIPDLGPYEQYF. In nucleotides, the CDR3 is TGTGCCAGCATTCCTGATCTAGGCCCCTACGAGCAGTACTTC. The chain joins TRBV7-2 to TRBJ2-7; D is undetermined. V lost 7 bases to trimming and J lost 2 bases, with 15 bases between them. Germline CDR1 reads SGHTA; CDR2 reads FQGNSA. This CDR3 contains 14 residues.

V gene TRBV7-3 combines with J gene TRBJ2-1, with D uncertain. Trimming left V 4 bases short and J 9 bases short, with 13 bases between. Looked up from germline, CDR1 is SGHTA and CDR2 is FQGTGA. The CDR3 has 13 amino acids. The CDR3: CASSSIPRAEQFF. CDR3 nucleotides: TGTGCCAGCAGCTCGATACCCCGAGCTGAGCAGTTCTTC.

CDR3 in amino acids: CALAASYEQYF. The CDR3 nucleotides are TGTGCCCTAGCGGCCTCCTACGAGCAGTACTTC. V gene TRBV30 combines with J gene TRBJ2-7; 7 nucleotides line up with TRBD2. The CDR3 loop spans 11 amino acids. Germline V lookup: CDR1 GTSNPN, CDR2 SVGIG (reference sequence). The junction had 1 base not matched to a gene; V was cut back by 8 bases and J by 0 bases.

The chain couples TRBV9 to TRBJ2-2, with 8 bases aligning to TRBD2. Trimming cost V 0 bases and J 6 bases; bases outside gene matches: 13. The CDR3 extends over 18 amino acids. CDR1 and CDR2 from the germline V gene are SGDLS and YYNGEE. The chain's CDR3 is CASSVASDSGSGPGELFF. CDR3 bases: TGTGCCAGCAGCGTAGCATCAGACAGCGGGAGTGGTCCCGGGGAGCTGTTTTTT.

In its sample, this clone was seen once. V usage is TRBV28 and J usage is TRBJ1-4, with D tentatively TRBD1 (5 bases). V gave up 11 bases and J gave up 3 bases, with 13 bases separating them. CDR1 is MDHEN and CDR2 is SYDVKM in the germline V gene. The CDR3 totals 13 residues. The CDR3 sequence: CACRRGANEKLFF. In nucleotides, the CDR3 is TGTGCCTGTCGTCGGGGGGCTAATGAAAAACTGTTTTTT.

V is TRBV6-6 and J is TRBJ1-2; D not resolved. V was clipped by 2 bases and J by 0 bases, with 10 bases between them. The CDR3 extends over 15 amino acids. Per germline, CDR1 MNHNY and CDR2 SVGAGI (reference sequence). The CDR3 region is CASSYDVIPNYGYTF. The DNA for the CDR3 is TGTGCCAGCAGTTACGATGTGATACCTAACTATGGCTACACCTTC.

The chain has TRBV6-1 and TRBJ1-5, with D unclear. Trimming pared 4 bases from V and 4 bases from J, leaving 14 bases between. The V gene's germline CDR1 is MNHNS and CDR2 SASEGT. The CDR3 length is 15 residues. The CDR3 spells CASSVPLSENQPQHF. DNA for the CDR3: TGTGCCAGCAGTGTTCCCCTCAGTGAGAATCAGCCCCAGCATTTT.

This chain links TRBV7-2 with TRBJ1-1; D gene uncertain. Germline CDR1 SGHTA, CDR2 FQGNSA. There are 15 residues in the CDR3. Between the trimmed V and J ends, which lost 1 base and 1 base, there was a span of 10 bases. DNA for the CDR3: TGTGCCAGCAGCTTAGTAAACAGACCGAACACTGAAGCTTTCTTT. Translated: CASSLVNRPNTEAFF.

The rearrangement uses TRBV5-4 and TRBJ2-5; TRBD2 might be the D (5 bases). The length of the CDR3 is 15 residues. Germline loops: CDR1 SGHNT, CDR2 YYREEE (reference sequence). Deletions cut 0 bases from V and 1 base from J, with 10 bases between. The CDR3 DNA follows: TGTGCCAGCAGCTTGGGAGGGAACCTCCAAGAGACCCAGTACTTC. It translates to CASSLGGNLQETQYF.

V is TRBV11-1 and J is TRBJ2-2; tentatively, D is TRBD2 (6 bases). CDR3 length: 17 amino acids. The germline CDR1 and CDR2 sequences are SGHAT and FQDESV (reference sequence). The V gene lost 2 bases and the J gene lost 3 bases, with 16 bases spanning the gap. The CDR3 protein is CASSLRWAGSDTGELFF. CDR3 DNA: TGTGCCAGCAGCTTACGATGGGCGGGATCGGACACCGGGGAGCTGTTTTTT.

This chain connects TRBV11-2 to TRBJ2-5, with unresolved D. The CDR3 is 13 residues long. Deletions cut 3 bases from V and 3 bases from J, with 8 bases between. The germline V gene has CDR1 SGHAT and CDR2 FQNNGV. The CDR3 is CASSFQKEETQYF. CDR3 nucleotide sequence: TGTGCCAGCAGCTTCCAAAAGGAAGAGACCCAGTACTTC.

The chain carries TRBV10-3 and TRBJ1-2; 10 positions agree with TRBD1. The CDR3 spans 15 residues. The germline gives CDR1 ENHRY, CDR2 SYGVKD. The ends lost 4 bases at V and 4 bases at J; junction bases unmatched: 6. DNA of the CDR3: TGTGCCATCAGTGCTGGGACAGGGGATACCTATGGCTACACCTTC. Translation gives CAISAGTGDTYGYTF.

Concerning this clone itself: Other DNA sequences in this sample translate to the same CDR3. The chain links TRBV9 to TRBJ2-1; TRBD2 aligns across 10 bases. Germline-derived CDR1 and CDR2 are SGDLS and YYNGEE. V was clipped by 3 bases and J by 2 bases; unmatched bases: 2. The CDR3 consists of 15 residues. The CDR3 bases are TGTGCCAGCAGCGGACTAGCGGGCCCCTACAATGAGCAGTTCTTC. It yields the protein CASSGLAGPYNEQFF.

J is TRBJ2-7 and V is TRBV29-1; D assignment may be TRBD1 or TRBD2 (5 bases each). The CDR3 consists of 13 residues. Germline CDR1 is SQVTM and CDR2 is ANQGSEA. The V end was cut by 7 bases, the J end by 5 bases, with 18 bases between. Here the CDR3 DNA reads TGCAGCGCCGACAAAGGGGCGGGCCACGAGCAGTACTTC. This translates into CSADKGAGHEQYF.

The V and J genes are TRBV7-3 and TRBJ2-3; D perhaps matches TRBD1 (6 bases). Trimming pared 4 bases from V and 7 bases from J, leaving 24 bases between. The CDR3 length is 17 residues. Looked up from germline, CDR1 is SGHTA and CDR2 is FQGTGA. The CDR3 sequence: CASSSSRQENTLYTQYF. CDR3 DNA: TGTGCCAGCAGCTCGTCGCGACAGGAGAATACACTATATACGCAGTATTTT.

The chain links TRBV28 to TRBJ1-1; D possibly corresponds to TRBD1 (6 bases). CDR1 MDHEN and CDR2 SYDVKM come from the germline V gene. Trimming pared 6 bases from V and 4 bases from J, leaving 12 bases between. The CDR3 loop spans 13 amino acids. CDR3 DNA: TGTGCCAGCAGACGGGCAGGGGCCACTGAAGCTTTCTTT. Translated, it gives CASRRAGATEAFF.

The rearrangement uses TRBV18 and TRBJ1-4, with 7 bases fitting TRBD1. The CDR3 covers 17 residues. V lost 2 bases and J lost 0; bases outside the gene matches: 6. Germline CDR1 is KGHSH and CDR2 is LQKENI. CDR3 in amino acids: CASSPGTAISTNEKLFF. CDR3 bases: TGTGCCAGCTCACCAGGGACAGCTATTTCAACTAATGAAAAACTGTTTTTT.

This chain uses TRBV7-8 with TRBJ2-1; TRBD2 is a possible D gene (6 bases). The germline V gene has CDR1 SGHVS and CDR2 FQNEAQ. V was cut by 3 bases and J by 1 base, with 13 bases left in between. CDR3 size: 16 residues. The CDR3 sequence is CASSFYLSGSYNEQFF. CDR3 nucleotides: TGTGCCAGCAGCTTTTACCTTAGCGGATCCTACAATGAGCAGTTCTTC. Full variable domain (outside the CDR3, taken from reference TRBV7-8 and TRBJ2-1): GAGVSQSPRYKVAKRGQDVALRCDPISGHVSLFWYQQALGQGPEFLTYFQNEAQLDKSGLPSDRFFAERPEGSVSTLKIQRTQQEDSAVYLCASSFYLSGSYNEQFFGPGTRLTVL.

The chain combines TRBV6-7 with TRBJ2-2; D is ambiguous. TRBV6-7 is known as an ORF, though its function is uncertain. Trimming shortened V by 11 bases and J by 2 bases, and 15 bases separated the two germline ends. The CDR3 totals 14 residues. The CDR3 DNA follows: TGTGCCCCAAATGGTATACCCAACACCGGGGAGCTGTTTTTT. Its protein product is CAPNGIPNTGELFF.

The V and J genes are TRBV29-1 and TRBJ2-1, with 12 bases identical to TRBD2. In germline, CDR1 is SQVTM, CDR2 ANQGSEA. The length of the CDR3 is 14 residues. The V gene end was trimmed by 7 bases and the J gene end by 4 bases; junction bases not matched to a gene: 5. The CDR3 nucleotides read TGCAGCGGATCCGGACTAGCGGGATACAATGAGCAGTTCTTC. It yields the protein CSGSGLAGYNEQFF.

This clone has just one count. The V and J genes are TRBV6-5 and TRBJ2-7, with D hard to call. The germline V and J ends were trimmed by 2 bases and 5 bases, with 10 bases remaining between them. CDR3 length: 13 residues. Germline V gives CDR1 MNHEY, CDR2 SVGAGI. The CDR3 reads CASSYVPWHEQYF. DNA for the CDR3: TGTGCCAGCAGTTACGTTCCATGGCACGAGCAGTACTTC.